This entry lists 18 T cell receptor beta chains sequenced from one sample in a study of tumor-infiltrating lymphocytes in localized non-small cell lung cancer. Here immunoSEQ multiplex PCR was the method, and the copy in TCRdb shows in-frame clones only, minus some. The sample holds approximately 12,000 clones, around 68% seen once. Sequencing was carried out using lung tumor tissue. Source of these receptors: a human donor with non-small cell lung cancer.

This clone ranks as medium-sized. The chain joins TRBV15 to TRBJ2-3; weak D call: TRBD2 (5 bases). The CDR3 is made up of 14 amino acids. The germline V gene encodes CDR1 LNHNV and CDR2 YYDKDF (reference sequence). The V end was cut by 6 bases, the J end by 2 bases, with 12 bases between. The CDR3 is CATRPRGDTDTQYF. For the CDR3, the DNA is TGTGCCACCAGACCCCGGGGAGACACAGATACGCAGTATTTT.

The J gene is TRBJ2-3, the V gene TRBV7-9, with unresolved D. Trimming pared 5 bases from V and 0 bases from J, leaving 18 bases between. Germline assignment: CDR1 SEHNR and CDR2 FQNEAQ (reference sequence). The CDR3 is 17 residues long. As DNA, the CDR3 is TGTGCCAGCAGCCCCCGACTTTGGACCACTAGCACAGATACGCAGTATTTT. It codes for CASSPRLWTTSTDTQYF.

This chain uses TRBV7-9 with TRBJ2-1; unclear D gene. CDR1 and CDR2 from the germline V gene are SEHNR and FQNEAQ (reference sequence). CDR3 length equals 14 residues. Between the trimmed V and J ends, which lost 5 bases and 4 bases, there was a span of 12 bases. The CDR3 DNA reads TGTGCCAGCAGCACGACCCCGGGTTACAATGAGCAGTTCTTC. Translation: CASSTTPGYNEQFF.

The rearrangement uses TRBV4-1 and TRBJ1-1; 8 bases line up with TRBD1. The germline CDR1 and CDR2 sequences are MGHRA and YSYEKL. The CDR3 extends over 14 amino acids. Trimming took 4 bases from V and 4 from J; bases not matched to a gene: 5. For the CDR3, the DNA is TGCGCCAGCAGCCCTATAACAGGGGGCACTGAAGCTTTCTTT. Translating it yields CASSPITGGTEAFF.

This clone is a singleton in its sample. One junction end does not reproduce the germline sequence, and a read error may be involved. The CDR3 spells CASNLRGSDTEAFF. CDR3 DNA sequence: TGTGCCAGCAACTTAAGGGGGTCGGACACTGAAGCTTTCTTT. This rearrangement joins TRBV11-1 to TRBJ1-1; D is perhaps TRBD1 (6 bases). This CDR3 contains 14 residues. CDR1 is SGHAT, CDR2 FQDESV, per germline (reference sequence).

This clone was seen a single time. The rearrangement joins TRBV11-1 to TRBJ1-6, with D possibly being TRBD1 (6 bases). V was shortened by 5 bases and J by 7 bases, with 18 bases between the two germline ends. The CDR3 sequence is 16 residues long. Germline CDR1 reads SGHAT; CDR2 reads FQDESV (reference sequence). CDR3 bases: TGTGCCAGCAGCGTGGCGGGGGGCGCGGGGAATTCACCCCTCCACTTT. Translation: CASSVAGGAGNSPLHF.

The chain combines TRBV18 with TRBJ2-2; weak D call: TRBD1 (5 bases). The germline CDR1 and CDR2 sequences are KGHSH and LQKENI. Trimming cost V 5 bases and J 2 bases, with 12 bases left between them. The CDR3 spans 15 residues. The CDR3 DNA reads TGTGCCAGCTCATTGACGCAGGGAAACACCGGGGAGCTGTTTTTT. Its protein product is CASSLTQGNTGELFF.

The chain combines TRBV6-4 with TRBJ1-1; 7 nucleotides align to TRBD1. This CDR3 spans 19 amino acids. After removal of 4 bases from V and 4 bases from J, the junction contained 21 bases not matched to a gene. CDR1 is MRHNA, CDR2 SNTAGT, per germline. CDR3 residues: CASSGLRSRGDKGATEAFF. DNA of the CDR3: TGTGCCAGCAGTGGACTCCGGAGCAGGGGCGATAAGGGGGCCACTGAAGCTTTCTTT.

The V and J genes are TRBV13 and TRBJ1-1; D unclear. Trimming removed 0 bases at V and 0 bases at J, with 8 bases between. The germline CDR1 and CDR2 sequences are PRHDT and FYEKMQ (reference sequence). There are 15 residues in the CDR3. Written as DNA, the CDR3 is TGTGCCAGCAGCTTAGGGGTCCCAATGAACACTGAAGCTTTCTTT. This codes for CASSLGVPMNTEAFF.

The sample holds a few counts of this clone. The rearrangement links TRBV9 to TRBJ2-3, with 15 bases lining up with TRBD2. Trimming at V came to 0 bases and at J to 6 bases, leaving 2 bases not matched to a gene. The V gene's germline CDR1 is SGDLS and CDR2 YYNGEE. The CDR3 consists of 16 residues. CDR3 nucleotide sequence: TGTGCCAGCAGCGTAGGGACTAGCGGGGGGGCCGATACGCAGTATTTT. Translation gives CASSVGTSGGADTQYF.

The V and J genes are TRBV7-7 and TRBJ2-1, with TRBD1 as a possible D gene (6 bases). CDR1 and CDR2 (germline): SSHAT, FNYEAQ (reference sequence). The CDR3 contains 13 residues. The V and J ends lost 2 bases and 5 bases respectively, with 7 bases between them. CDR3 sequence reads: CASSLNRDNEQFF. CDR3 DNA: TGTGCCAGCAGCTTAAACAGGGACAATGAGCAGTTCTTC.

The chain links TRBV7-2 to TRBJ2-1; TRBD2 agrees at 11 bases. This CDR3 is 16 amino acids long. CDR1 is SGHTA, CDR2 FQGNSA, per germline. With 0 bases clipped from V and 7 bases from J, the junction kept 5 bases outside the gene matches. The CDR3 loop is CASSLAGTSGTNEQFF. In DNA form, the CDR3 reads TGTGCCAGCAGCTTAGCCGGGACTAGCGGTACAAATGAGCAGTTCTTC. The whole variable domain, remainder taken from reference TRBV7-2 and TRBJ2-1, is GAGVSQSPSNKVTEKGKDVELRCDPISGHTALYWYRQSLGQGLEFLIYFQGNSAPDKSGLPSDRFSAERTGGSVSTLTIQRTQQEDSAVYLCASSLAGTSGTNEQFFGPGTRLTVL.

The V gene is TRBV19, the J gene TRBJ2-7; 9 nucleotides line up with TRBD2. CDR3 length equals 15 residues. Trimming took 5 bases from V and 0 from J; bases not matched to a gene: 5. Germline assignment: CDR1 LNHDA and CDR2 SQIVND (reference sequence). This CDR3 reads CASSSTSGYSYEQYF. For the CDR3, the DNA is TGTGCCAGTAGTTCGACTAGCGGCTACTCCTACGAGCAGTACTTC.

The chain combines TRBV19 with TRBJ2-6; D is ambiguous. This CDR3 spans 15 amino acids. Germline CDR1 is LNHDA and CDR2 is SQIVND (reference sequence). Deletions cut 3 bases from V and 3 bases from J, with 9 bases between. In DNA form, the CDR3 reads TGTGCCAGTAGTATTAAGGCTCTTGGGGCCAACGTCCTGACTTTC. Protein: CASSIKALGANVLTF.

This chain joins TRBV2 and TRBJ2-7; D gene unclear. Trimming removed 7 bases at V and 0 bases at J, with 13 bases between. This CDR3 is 14 amino acids long. Germline V gives CDR1 SNHLY, CDR2 FYNNEI. CDR3 protein: CASKIARISYEQYF. CDR3 nucleotide sequence: TGTGCCAGCAAAATCGCCAGGATCTCCTACGAGCAGTACTTC.

The chain joins TRBV7-9 to TRBJ2-1; perhaps TRBD1 as D (5 bases). This CDR3 has 15 amino acids. Germline V gene sequence: CDR1 SEHNR, CDR2 FQNEAQ (reference sequence). Trimming took 1 base from V and 0 from J, leaving 7 bases between them. CDR3 loop: CASSLGQFSYNEQFF. In DNA form, the CDR3 reads TGTGCCAGCAGCTTAGGACAGTTCTCCTACAATGAGCAGTTCTTC.

This clone was detected only a few times. The chain is built from TRBV4-2 and TRBJ2-7; tentative D call: TRBD2 (6 bases). Looked up from germline, CDR1 is LGHNA and CDR2 is YNFKEQ. Trimming cost V 0 bases and J 3 bases, with 15 bases left between them. This CDR3 has 16 residues. This CDR3 is CASSQEDLRGYYEQYF. CDR3 nucleotide sequence: TGTGCCAGCAGCCAAGAAGACCTACGGGGGTACTACGAGCAGTACTTC.

The chain is built from TRBV19 and TRBJ1-1; D call uncertain. CDR3 length equals 16 residues. Germline values: CDR1 LNHDA, CDR2 SQIVND (reference sequence). The V end was cut by 5 bases, the J end by 5 bases, with 21 bases between. In nucleotides, the CDR3 is TGTGCCAGTAGTCCCTTCGTAGAGGTGGGTGTGACTGAAGCTTTCTTT. It encodes CASSPFVEVGVTEAFF.